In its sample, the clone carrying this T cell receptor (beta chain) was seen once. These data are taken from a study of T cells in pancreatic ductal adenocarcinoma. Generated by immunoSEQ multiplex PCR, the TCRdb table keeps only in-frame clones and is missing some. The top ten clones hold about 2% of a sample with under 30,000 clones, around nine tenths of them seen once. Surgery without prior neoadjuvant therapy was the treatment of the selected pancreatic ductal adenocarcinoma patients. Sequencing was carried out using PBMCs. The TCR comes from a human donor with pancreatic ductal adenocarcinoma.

The CDR3 bases are TGTGCCAGTAGTGGTTCGGCCCTATATGGCTACACCTTC. Its translation: CASSGSALYGYTF. This chain joins TRBV19 and TRBJ1-2; D is uncertain. Trimming cost V 5 bases and J 5 bases, with 12 bases left between them. The CDR3 spans 13 residues. Germline CDR1 LNHDA, CDR2 SQIVND (reference sequence).